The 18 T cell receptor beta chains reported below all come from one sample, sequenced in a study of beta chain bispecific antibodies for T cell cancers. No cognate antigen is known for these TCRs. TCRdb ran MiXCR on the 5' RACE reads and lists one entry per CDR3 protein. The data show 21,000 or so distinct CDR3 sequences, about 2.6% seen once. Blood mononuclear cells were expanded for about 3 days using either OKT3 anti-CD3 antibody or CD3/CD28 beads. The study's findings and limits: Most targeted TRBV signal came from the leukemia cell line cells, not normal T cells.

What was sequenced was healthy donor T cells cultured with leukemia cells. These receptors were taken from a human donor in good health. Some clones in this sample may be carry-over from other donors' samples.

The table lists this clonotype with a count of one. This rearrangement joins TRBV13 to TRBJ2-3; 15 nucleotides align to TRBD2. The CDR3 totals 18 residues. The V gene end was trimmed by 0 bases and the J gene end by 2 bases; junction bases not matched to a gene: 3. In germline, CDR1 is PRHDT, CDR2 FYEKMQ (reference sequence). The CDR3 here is CASSLGGLAGGSTDTQYF. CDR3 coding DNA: TGTGCCAGCAGCTTAGGCGGACTAGCGGGGGGGTCCACAGATACGCAGTATTTT.

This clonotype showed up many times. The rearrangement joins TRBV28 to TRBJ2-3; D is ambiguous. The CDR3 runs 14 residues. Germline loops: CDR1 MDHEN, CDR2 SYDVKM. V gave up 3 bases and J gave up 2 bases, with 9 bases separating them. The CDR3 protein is CASSFTRNTDTQYF. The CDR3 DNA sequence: TGTGCCAGCAGTTTCACCAGAAACACAGATACGCAGTATTTT.

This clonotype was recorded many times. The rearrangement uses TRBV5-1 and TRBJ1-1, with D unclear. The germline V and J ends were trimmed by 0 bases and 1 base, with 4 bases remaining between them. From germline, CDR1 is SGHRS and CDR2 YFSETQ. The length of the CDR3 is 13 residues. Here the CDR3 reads CASSLETNTEAFF. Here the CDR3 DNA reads TGCGCCAGCAGCTTGGAGACGAACACTGAAGCTTTCTTT.

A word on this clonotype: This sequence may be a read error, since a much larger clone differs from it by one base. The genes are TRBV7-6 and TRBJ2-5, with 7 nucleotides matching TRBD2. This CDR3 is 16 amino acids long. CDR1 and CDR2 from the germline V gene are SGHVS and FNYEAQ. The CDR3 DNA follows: TGTGTCAGCAGCTTAGTAGCGGGTCGTTCTTCGGAGACCCAGTACTTC. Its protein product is CVSSLVAGRSSETQYF.

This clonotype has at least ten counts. The CDR3 DNA reads as TGTGCCAGCAGGCCCGGGACTACCAATGAGCAGTTCTTC. Translation: CASRPGTTNEQFF. The chain uses TRBV6-5 and TRBJ2-1; 7 bases agree with TRBD2. From germline, CDR1 is MNHEY and CDR2 SVGAGI. Trimming took 6 bases from V and 6 from J; bases not matched to a gene: 5. The CDR3 length is 13 residues.

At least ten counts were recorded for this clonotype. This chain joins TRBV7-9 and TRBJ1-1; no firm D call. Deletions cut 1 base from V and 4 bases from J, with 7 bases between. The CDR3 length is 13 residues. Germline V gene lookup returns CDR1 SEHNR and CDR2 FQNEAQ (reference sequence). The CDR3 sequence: CASSLGPITEAFF. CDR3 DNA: TGTGCCAGCAGCTTAGGGCCAATCACTGAAGCTTTCTTT.

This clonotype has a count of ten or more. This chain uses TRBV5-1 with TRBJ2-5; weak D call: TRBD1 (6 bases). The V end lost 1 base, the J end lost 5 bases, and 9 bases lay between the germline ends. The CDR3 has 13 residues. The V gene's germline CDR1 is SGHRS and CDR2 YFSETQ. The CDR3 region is CASSLTGSETQYF. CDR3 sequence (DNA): TGCGCCAGCAGCTTGACAGGGAGTGAGACCCAGTACTTC.

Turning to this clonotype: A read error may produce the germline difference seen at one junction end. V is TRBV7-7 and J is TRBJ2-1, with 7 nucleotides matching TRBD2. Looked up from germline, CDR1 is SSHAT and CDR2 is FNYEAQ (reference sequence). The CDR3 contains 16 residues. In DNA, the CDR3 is TGTGCTAGCAGCTTAGGAGAGGCGGGAGCTTACAATGAGCAGTTCTTC. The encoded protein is CASSLGEAGAYNEQFF. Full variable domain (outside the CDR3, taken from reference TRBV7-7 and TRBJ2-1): GAGVSQSPRYKVTKRGQDVTLRCDPISSHATLYWYQQALGQGPEFLTYFNYEAQPDKSGLPSDRFSAERPEGSISTLTIQRTEQRDSAMYRCASSLGEAGAYNEQFFGPGTRLTVL.

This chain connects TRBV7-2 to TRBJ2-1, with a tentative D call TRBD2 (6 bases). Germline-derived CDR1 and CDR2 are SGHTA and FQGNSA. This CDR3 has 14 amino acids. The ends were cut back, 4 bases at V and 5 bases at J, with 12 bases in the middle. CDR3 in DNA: TGTGCCAGCAGCTATGGACCGGGGGACAATGAGCAGTTCTTC. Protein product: CASSYGPGDNEQFF.

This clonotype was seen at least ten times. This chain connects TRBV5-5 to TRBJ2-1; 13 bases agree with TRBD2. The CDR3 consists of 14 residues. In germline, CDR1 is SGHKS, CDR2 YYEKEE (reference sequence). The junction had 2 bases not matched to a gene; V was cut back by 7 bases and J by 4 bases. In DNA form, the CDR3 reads TGTGCCAGCGTACTAGCGGGGGGGTACAATGAGCAGTTCTTC. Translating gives CASVLAGGYNEQFF.

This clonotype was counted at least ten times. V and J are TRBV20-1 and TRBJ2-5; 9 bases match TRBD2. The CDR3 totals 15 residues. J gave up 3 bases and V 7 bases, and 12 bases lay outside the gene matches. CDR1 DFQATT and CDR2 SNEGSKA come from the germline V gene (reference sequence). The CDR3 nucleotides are TGCAGTGTATGGGGAAAACTAGCGGGCGAAGAGACCCAGTACTTC. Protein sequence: CSVWGKLAGEETQYF.

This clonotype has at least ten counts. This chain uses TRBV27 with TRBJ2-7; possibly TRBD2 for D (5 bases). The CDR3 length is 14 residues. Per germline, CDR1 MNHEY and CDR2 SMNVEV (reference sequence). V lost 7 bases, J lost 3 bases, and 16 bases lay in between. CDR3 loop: CASMYQAAGYEQYF. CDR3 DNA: TGTGCCAGCATGTACCAAGCGGCGGGCTACGAGCAGTACTTC.

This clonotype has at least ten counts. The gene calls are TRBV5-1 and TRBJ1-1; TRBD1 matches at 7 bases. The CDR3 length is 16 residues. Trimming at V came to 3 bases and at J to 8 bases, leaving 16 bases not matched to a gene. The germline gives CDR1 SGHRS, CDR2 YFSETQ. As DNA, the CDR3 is TGCGCCAGCAGCTCCTCTTATCCTTCAGGGGGAGTAGAAGCTTTCTTT. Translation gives CASSSSYPSGGVEAFF.

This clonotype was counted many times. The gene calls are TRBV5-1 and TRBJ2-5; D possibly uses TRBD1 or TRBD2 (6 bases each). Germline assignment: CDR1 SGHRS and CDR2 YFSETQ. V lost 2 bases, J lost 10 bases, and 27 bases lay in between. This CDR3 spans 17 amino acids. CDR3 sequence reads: CASSLSSDLSGGGGQYF. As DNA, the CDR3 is TGCGCCAGCAGCTTAAGTAGTGACCTCAGCGGAGGAGGGGGCCAGTACTTC.

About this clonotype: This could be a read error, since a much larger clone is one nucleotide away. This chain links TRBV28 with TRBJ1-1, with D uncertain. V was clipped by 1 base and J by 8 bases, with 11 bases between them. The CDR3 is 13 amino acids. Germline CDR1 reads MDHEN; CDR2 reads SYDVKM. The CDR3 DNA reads TGTGCCAGCAGTTTATCATCTCCCACGGAAGCTTTCTTT. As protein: CASSLSSPTEAFF.

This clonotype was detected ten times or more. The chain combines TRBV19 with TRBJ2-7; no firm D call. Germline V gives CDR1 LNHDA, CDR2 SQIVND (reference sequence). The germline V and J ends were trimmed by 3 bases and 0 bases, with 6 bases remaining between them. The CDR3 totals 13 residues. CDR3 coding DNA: TGTGCCAGTAGTATGGGCAGCTCCTACGAGCAGTACTTC. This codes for CASSMGSSYEQYF.

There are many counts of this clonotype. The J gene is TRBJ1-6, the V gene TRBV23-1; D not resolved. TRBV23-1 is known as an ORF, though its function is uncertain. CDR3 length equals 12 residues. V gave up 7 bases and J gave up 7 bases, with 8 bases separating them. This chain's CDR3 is CASMKQNSPLHF. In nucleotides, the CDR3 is TGCGCCAGCATGAAACAGAATTCACCCCTCCACTTT.

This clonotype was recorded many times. CDR3 sequence: CASSTSRVSYNEQFF. For the CDR3, the DNA is TGTGCCAGCAGTACCTCGCGGGTCTCCTACAATGAGCAGTTCTTC. This rearrangement joins TRBV12-3 or TRBV12-4 to TRBJ2-1, with D perhaps TRBD2 (5 bases). There are 15 residues in the CDR3. Trimming removed 5 bases from V and 0 bases from J, with 11 bases in between.